This TCR beta chain was retrieved from a study of blood T cell repertoires in COVID-19. Overall study context: Sources were T cells, B-cell-depleted T cells, or PBMCs; the material itself was cDNA or gDNA.

The authors' processing: Counts of nucleated cells, estimated from reference gene primer amplification, were obtained. TCRdb's copy holds only in-frame clones and misses some; the assay was immunoSEQ multiplex PCR. V and J calls and clone size are as listed in that table; D and trimming were resolved from the DNA. This table holds 240,000 or so clones, roughly 90% found once. Germline lookup yields CDR1 MDHEN and CDR2 SYDVKM. The CDR3 is 14 amino acids. The ends were cut back, 5 bases at V and 7 bases at J, with 15 bases in the middle. In this sample, this clone turned up a few times. This TCR was sampled from a man aged 55-75 years who had recovered from COVID-19. This chain uses TRBV28 with TRBJ1-5; no reliable D call. The sample was peripheral blood. The CDR3 spells CASSPLVGVQPQHF. The CDR3 nucleotides read TGTGCCAGCAGTCCGCTGGTGGGAGTACAGCCCCAGCATTTT.